One sample yielded the 21 T cell receptor beta chains listed below, sequenced in a study of blood T cell repertoires in COVID-19. Some clones are missing from TCRdb's copy, which holds only in-frame ones; the method was immunoSEQ multiplex PCR. The table shows some 300,000 clones, with around 88% occurring only once. The sequenced sample consisted of peripheral blood. The receptors stem from a woman in her twenties or thirties who had recovered from COVID-19.

The chain combines TRBV4-3 with TRBJ1-5; D is possibly TRBD1 (5 bases). The CDR3 sequence is 14 residues long. V lost 1 base and J lost 2, with 6 bases in between. Germline V CDR1 and CDR2: LGHNA, YSLEER. The CDR3: CASSQAGGNQPQHF. DNA of the CDR3: TGCGCCAGCAGCCAAGCGGGGGGCAATCAGCCCCAGCATTTT.

The V gene is TRBV27, the J gene TRBJ1-6; no definite D call. This CDR3 has 14 residues. Germline lookup yields CDR1 MNHEY and CDR2 SMNVEV (reference sequence). Trimming shortened V by 2 bases and J by 9 bases, and 11 bases separated the two germline ends. CDR3 sequence reads: CASSLIARISPLHF. CDR3 DNA sequence: TGTGCCAGCAGTTTAATCGCCAGAATTTCACCCCTCCACTTT.

The V gene is TRBV19, the J gene TRBJ2-1; 8 bases fit TRBD1. This CDR3 is built from 13 residues. The V segment lost 6 bases and the J segment 6 bases; nucleotides outside the gene matches: 4. Germline CDR1 and CDR2: LNHDA and SQIVND (reference sequence). The CDR3 reads CASRDRGGNEQFF. The DNA of the CDR3 is TGTGCCAGTAGAGACAGGGGTGGCAATGAGCAGTTCTTC.

This rearrangement joins TRBV28 to TRBJ1-3, with a tentative D call TRBD1 (6 bases). CDR3 length equals 18 residues. Trimming removed 5 bases at V and 4 bases at J, with 24 bases between. From germline, CDR1 is MDHEN and CDR2 SYDVKM. The CDR3 DNA reads TGTGCCAGCAGTCTCACACCCGCGGCACAGGGAGGGGGAAACACCATATATTTT. This gives the protein CASSLTPAAQGGGNTIYF.

With respect to this clone: This specimen includes other DNA sequences encoding the same CDR3. V usage is TRBV5-1 and J usage is TRBJ2-3, with 11 bases matching TRBD2. From germline, CDR1 is SGHRS and CDR2 YFSETQ. The CDR3 is 15 amino acids. V lost 2 bases to trimming and J lost 4 bases; unmatched junction nucleotides: 3. The CDR3 DNA sequence: TGCGCCAGCAGCTTAGGGACTAGCGGACCAGATACGCAGTATTTT. Amino acids: CASSLGTSGPDTQYF.

The chain couples TRBV19 to TRBJ1-2, with TRBD1 matching 7 bases. The CDR3 has 18 amino acids. J lost 1 base, V lost 1 base, and 12 bases had no gene match. Per the germline V gene, CDR1 is LNHDA and CDR2 is SQIVND (reference sequence). The CDR3 DNA reads as TGTGCCAGTAGTATAGCTTCGAGGACAGGCATCATTAACTATGGCTACACCTTC. This sequence encodes CASSIASRTGIINYGYTF. Supplemented by reference TRBV19 and TRBJ1-2, the full variable domain reads DGGITQSPKYLFRKEGQNVTLSCEQNLNHDAMYWYRQDPGQGLRLIYYSQIVNDFQKGDIAEGYSVSREKKESFPLTVTSAQKNPTAFYLCASSIASRTGIINYGYTFGSGTRLTVV.

The chain has TRBV5-1 and TRBJ2-3; tentatively, D is TRBD1 (6 bases). The germline V gene encodes CDR1 SGHRS and CDR2 YFSETQ. The V end lost 4 bases, the J end lost 1 base, and 13 bases lay between the germline ends. The CDR3 is made up of 15 amino acids. In nucleotides, the CDR3 is TGCGCCAGCAGCGTACAGGGTATTGGCACAGATACGCAGTATTTT. Translation gives CASSVQGIGTDTQYF. Full variable domain (outside the CDR3, taken from reference TRBV5-1 and TRBJ2-3): KAGVTQTPRYLIKTRGQQVTLSCSPISGHRSVSWYQQTPGQGLQFLFEYFSETQRNKGNFPGRFSGRQFSNSRSEMNVSTLELGDSALYLCASSVQGIGTDTQYFGPGTRLTVL.

Worth noting for this clone: Other DNA variants within this sample encode the same CDR3. The chain carries TRBV5-1 and TRBJ2-5, with D possibly TRBD2 on 5 matching bases. V dropped 5 bases and J dropped 1 base, with 9 bases sitting between them. Germline V gene sequence: CDR1 SGHRS, CDR2 YFSETQ. CDR3 length: 13 amino acids. CDR3 sequence (DNA): TGCGCCAGCAGTCTAGCTTCCCAAGAGACCCAGTACTTC. Translated, it gives CASSLASQETQYF.

This rearrangement joins TRBV6-2 or TRBV6-3 to TRBJ2-7; D possibly corresponds to TRBD1 (5 bases). V lost 5 bases to trimming and J lost 2 bases, with 13 bases between them. The CDR3 sequence is 14 residues long. CDR1 and CDR2 from the germline V gene are MNHEY and SVGEGT. The CDR3 DNA reads as TGTGCCAGCAGTATACAGGTCTTCCCCTACGAGCAGTACTTC. Translating gives CASSIQVFPYEQYF.

The V gene is TRBV5-1, the J gene TRBJ1-2; TRBD1 is a possible D gene (6 bases). This CDR3 has 14 amino acids. V lost 0 bases and J 1 base, leaving 7 bases between the germline ends. Per the germline V gene, CDR1 is SGHRS and CDR2 is YFSETQ. The CDR3 sequence is CASSLARGNYGYTF. The CDR3 DNA reads TGCGCCAGCAGCTTGGCCAGGGGTAACTATGGCTACACCTTC.

The chain is built from TRBV6-5 and TRBJ1-2, with a tentative D call TRBD1 (5 bases). V dropped 6 bases and J dropped 5 bases, with 10 bases sitting between them. CDR1 and CDR2 from the germline V gene are MNHEY and SVGAGI. There are 12 residues in the CDR3. The CDR3 nucleotides read TGTGCCAGCAGCCAGGGACTTTATGGCTACACCTTC. Its protein is CASSQGLYGYTF.

The genes are TRBV4-2 and TRBJ2-1; D may be TRBD1 (6 bases). CDR3 length: 13 amino acids. Between the trimmed V and J ends, which lost 3 bases and 7 bases, there was a span of 10 bases. Looked up from germline, CDR1 is LGHNA and CDR2 is YNFKEQ. CDR3 in DNA: TGTGCCAGCAGCCAGGACAGCCGGAATGAGCAGTTCTTC. As protein: CASSQDSRNEQFF.

J is TRBJ2-4 and V is TRBV6-1, with D perhaps matching TRBD2 (6 bases). V lost 2 bases and J 9 bases, leaving 11 bases between the germline ends. Germline CDR1 is MNHNS and CDR2 is SASEGT. The CDR3 has 13 amino acids. CDR3 residues: CASSEKVGGIQYF. The DNA for the CDR3 is TGTGCCAGCAGTGAAAAGGTGGGAGGCATTCAGTACTTC.

The chain recombines TRBV2 with TRBJ2-3; 11 positions match TRBD1. The J segment lost 3 bases and the V segment lost 6 bases, leaving 8 bases of the junction unmatched. Germline values: CDR1 SNHLY, CDR2 FYNNEI. The CDR3 loop spans 16 amino acids. CDR3 nucleotide sequence: TGTGCCAGCAGAGAGGGACAGGGGGATAGGACAGATACGCAGTATTTT. Residues: CASREGQGDRTDTQYF. The full variable domain, with the rest looked up from reference TRBV2 and TRBJ2-3, is EPEVTQTPSHQVTQMGQEVILRCVPISNHLYFYWYRQILGQKVEFLVSFYNNEISEKSEIFDDQFSVERPDGSNFTLKIRSTKLEDSAMYFCASREGQGDRTDTQYFGPGTRLTVL.

The chain couples TRBV4-1 to TRBJ1-6; TRBD1 is a possible D gene (6 bases). This CDR3 contains 16 residues. Trimming removed 3 bases at V and 7 bases at J, with 16 bases between. Germline V gene lookup returns CDR1 MGHRA and CDR2 YSYEKL. The CDR3 loop reads CASSHNGRDTNSPLHF. In nucleotides, the CDR3 is TGCGCCAGCAGCCACAACGGCCGGGACACAAATTCACCCCTCCACTTT.

The rearrangement links TRBV24-1 to TRBJ2-2, with a possible D match to TRBD2 (5 bases). Germline lookup yields CDR1 KGHDR and CDR2 SFDVKD. The length of the CDR3 is 17 residues. V shed 1 base and J shed 1 base, with 12 bases lying between them. CDR3: CATSDLSGNLNTGELFF. CDR3 DNA: TGTGCCACCAGTGATTTATCCGGGAACTTGAACACCGGGGAGCTGTTTTTT.

The V call is TRBV7-2, the J call TRBJ1-2, with 11 bases identical to TRBD1. V lost 5 bases to trimming and J lost 6 bases; unmatched junction nucleotides: 14. Looked up from germline, CDR1 is SGHTA and CDR2 is FQGNSA. This CDR3 is 17 amino acids long. DNA of the CDR3: TGTGCCAGCAGCCGTAGCCGGGGGGACAGGGGGAGAGATGGCTACACCTTC. Its protein product is CASSRSRGDRGRDGYTF.

The CDR3 sequence is CASSYGGPGEQYF. In DNA form, the CDR3 reads TGTGCCAGCAGTTACGGGGGACCGGGGGAGCAGTACTTC. J is TRBJ2-7 and V is TRBV13; D might be TRBD2 (6 bases). The germline CDR1 and CDR2 sequences are PRHDT and FYEKMQ (reference sequence). The V and J ends lost 6 bases and 7 bases respectively, with 16 bases between them. The CDR3 is made up of 13 amino acids.

The rearrangement uses TRBV5-1 and TRBJ1-1; no reliable D call. The CDR3 runs 16 residues. The ends were cut back, 3 bases at V and 0 bases at J, with 15 bases in the middle. From germline, CDR1 is SGHRS and CDR2 YFSETQ. The CDR3 nucleotides read TGCGCCAGCAGCTCTGACTTTTCCGCCATGAACACTGAAGCTTTCTTT. Its translation: CASSSDFSAMNTEAFF. The full variable domain, in which reference TRBV5-1 and TRBJ1-1 provide the parts outside the CDR3, is KAGVTQTPRYLIKTRGQQVTLSCSPISGHRSVSWYQQTPGQGLQFLFEYFSETQRNKGNFPGRFSGRQFSNSRSEMNVSTLELGDSALYLCASSSDFSAMNTEAFFGQGTRLTVV.

For this clone: Other nucleotide sequences from this sample produce the same CDR3. The rearrangement uses TRBV19 and TRBJ1-2; D gene uncertain. The CDR3 consists of 12 residues. Germline V gene lookup returns CDR1 LNHDA and CDR2 SQIVND (reference sequence). Trimming left V 5 bases short and J 4 bases short, with 8 bases between. The CDR3 DNA follows: TGTGCCAGTAGTTTACGCAGCTATGGCTACACCTTC. Its protein is CASSLRSYGYTF.

The chain recombines TRBV6-1 with TRBJ2-7, with a possible D match to TRBD1 (6 bases). The CDR3 is 13 residues long. V was clipped by 2 bases and J by 7 bases, with 12 bases between them. Germline assignment: CDR1 MNHNS and CDR2 SASEGT. The CDR3 DNA follows: TGTGCCAGCAGTGAAATAGACAGGAGGGAGCAGTACTTC. Translation: CASSEIDRREQYF.